This note documents a single T cell receptor beta chain sequence. A read error may explain this, as a much larger clone is one base away. TCRdb independently ran MiXCR on the 5' RACE reads; one entry per CDR3 protein. Of approximately 1.8 million distinct CDR3 sequences in the sample, less than 35% were seen once. The data derive from a study of identical twins. The CDR3 is 15 residues long. Every one of the donors was a healthy Caucasian. This receptor was identified in a newborn girl in good health. Specimen: cord blood. This sequence joins TRBV12-3 or TRBV12-4 and TRBJ2-4; the match to TRBD1 covers 8 bases. Judging by the DNA end, TRBJ2-7 fits better; the J call may be wrong. CDR3 amino acids: CVSSTGQGPFYEQYF. The CDR3 nucleotides are TGTGTCAGCAGTACCGGACAGGGCCCTTTCTACGAGCAGTACTTC.